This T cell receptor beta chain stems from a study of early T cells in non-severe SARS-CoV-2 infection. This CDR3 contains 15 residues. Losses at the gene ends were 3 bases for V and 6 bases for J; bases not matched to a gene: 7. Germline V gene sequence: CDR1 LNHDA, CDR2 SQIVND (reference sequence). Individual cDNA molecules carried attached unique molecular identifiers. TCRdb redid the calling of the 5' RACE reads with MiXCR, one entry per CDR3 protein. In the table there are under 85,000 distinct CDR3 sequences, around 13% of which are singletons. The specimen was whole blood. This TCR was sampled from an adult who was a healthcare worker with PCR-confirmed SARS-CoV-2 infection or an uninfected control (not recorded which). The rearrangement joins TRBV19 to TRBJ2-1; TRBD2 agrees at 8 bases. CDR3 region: CASSISGGTSNEQFF. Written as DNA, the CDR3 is TGTGCCAGTAGTATTTCGGGAGGGACGTCCAATGAGCAGTTCTTC.